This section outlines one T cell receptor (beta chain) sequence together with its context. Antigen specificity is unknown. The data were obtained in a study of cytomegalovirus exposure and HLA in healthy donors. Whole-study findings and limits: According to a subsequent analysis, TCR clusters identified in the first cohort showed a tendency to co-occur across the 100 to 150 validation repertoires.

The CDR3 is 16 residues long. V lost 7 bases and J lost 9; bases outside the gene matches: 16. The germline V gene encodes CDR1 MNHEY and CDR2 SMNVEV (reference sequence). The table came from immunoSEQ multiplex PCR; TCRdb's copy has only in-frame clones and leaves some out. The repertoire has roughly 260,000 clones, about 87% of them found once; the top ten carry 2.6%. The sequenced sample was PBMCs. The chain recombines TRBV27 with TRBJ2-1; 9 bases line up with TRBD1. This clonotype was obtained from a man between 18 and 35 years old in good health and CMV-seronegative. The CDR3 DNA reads TGTGCCAGCATCCCAAGATTGGACAGGGGTTCCAGTGAGCAGTTCTTC. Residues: CASIPRLDRGSSEQFF.